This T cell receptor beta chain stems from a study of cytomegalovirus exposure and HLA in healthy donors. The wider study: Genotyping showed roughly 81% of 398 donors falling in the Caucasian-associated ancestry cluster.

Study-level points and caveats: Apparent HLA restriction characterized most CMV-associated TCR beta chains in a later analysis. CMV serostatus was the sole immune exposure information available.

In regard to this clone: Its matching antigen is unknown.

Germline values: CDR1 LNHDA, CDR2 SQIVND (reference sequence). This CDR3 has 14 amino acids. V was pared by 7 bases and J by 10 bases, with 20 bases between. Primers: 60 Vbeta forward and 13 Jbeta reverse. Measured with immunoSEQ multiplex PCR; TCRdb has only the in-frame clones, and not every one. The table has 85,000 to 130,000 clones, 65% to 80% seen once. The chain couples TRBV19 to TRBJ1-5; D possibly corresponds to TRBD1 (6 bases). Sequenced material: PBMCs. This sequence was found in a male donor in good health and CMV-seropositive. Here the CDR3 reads CASNGASGDPPQHF. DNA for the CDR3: TGTGCCAGTAACGGGGCGTCAGGGGACCCACCCCAGCATTTT.